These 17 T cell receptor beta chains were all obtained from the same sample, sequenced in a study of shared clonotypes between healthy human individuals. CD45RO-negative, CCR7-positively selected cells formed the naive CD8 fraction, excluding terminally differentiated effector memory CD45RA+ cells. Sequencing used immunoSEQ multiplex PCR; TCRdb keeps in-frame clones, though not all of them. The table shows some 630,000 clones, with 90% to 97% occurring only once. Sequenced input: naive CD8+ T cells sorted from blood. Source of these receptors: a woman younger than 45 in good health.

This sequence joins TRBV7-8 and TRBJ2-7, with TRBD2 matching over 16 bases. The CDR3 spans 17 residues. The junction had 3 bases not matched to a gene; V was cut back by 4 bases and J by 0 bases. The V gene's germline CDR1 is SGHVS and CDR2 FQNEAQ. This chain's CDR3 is CASSWGLAGGPSYEQYF. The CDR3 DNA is TGTGCCAGCAGCTGGGGACTAGCGGGAGGGCCCTCCTACGAGCAGTACTTC. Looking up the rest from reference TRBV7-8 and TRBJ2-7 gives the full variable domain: GAGVSQSPRYKVAKRGQDVALRCDPISGHVSLFWYQQALGQGPEFLTYFQNEAQLDKSGLPSDRFFAERPEGSVSTLKIQRTQQEDSAVYLCASSWGLAGGPSYEQYFGPGTRLTVT.

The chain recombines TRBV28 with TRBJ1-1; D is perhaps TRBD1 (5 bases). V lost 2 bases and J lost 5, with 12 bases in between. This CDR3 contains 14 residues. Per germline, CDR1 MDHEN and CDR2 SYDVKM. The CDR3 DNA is TGTGCCAGCAGTTTAATGGGACTGGGAACTGAAGCTTTCTTT. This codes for CASSLMGLGTEAFF.

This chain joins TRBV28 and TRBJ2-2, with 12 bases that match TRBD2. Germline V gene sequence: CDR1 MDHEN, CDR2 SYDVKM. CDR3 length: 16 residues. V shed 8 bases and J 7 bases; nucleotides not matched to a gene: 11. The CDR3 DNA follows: TGTGCCAGCCTTCAAGGGGCTAGCGGGAGGGACGGGGAGCTGTTTTTT. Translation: CASLQGASGRDGELFF.

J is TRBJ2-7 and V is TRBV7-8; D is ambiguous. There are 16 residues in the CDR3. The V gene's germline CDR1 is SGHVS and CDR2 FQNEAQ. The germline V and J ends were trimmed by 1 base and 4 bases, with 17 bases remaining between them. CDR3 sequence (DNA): TGTGCCAGCAGCTTAGATGGCGTAGGGCTCGGTTACGAGCAGTACTTC. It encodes CASSLDGVGLGYEQYF.

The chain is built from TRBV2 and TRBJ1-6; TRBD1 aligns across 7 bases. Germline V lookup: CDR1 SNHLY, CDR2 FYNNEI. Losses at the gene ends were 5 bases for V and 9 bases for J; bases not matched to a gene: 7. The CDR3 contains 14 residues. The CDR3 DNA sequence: TGTGCCAGCAGTTCCAGACAGGGAGGTTCACCCCTCCACTTT. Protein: CASSSRQGGSPLHF.

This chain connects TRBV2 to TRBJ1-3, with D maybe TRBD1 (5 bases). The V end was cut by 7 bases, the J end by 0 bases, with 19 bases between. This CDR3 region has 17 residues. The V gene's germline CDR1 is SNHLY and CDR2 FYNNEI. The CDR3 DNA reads TGTGCCAGCAATGAGGGGTCGACTCGAAGCTCTGGAAACACCATATATTTT. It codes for CASNEGSTRSSGNTIYF.

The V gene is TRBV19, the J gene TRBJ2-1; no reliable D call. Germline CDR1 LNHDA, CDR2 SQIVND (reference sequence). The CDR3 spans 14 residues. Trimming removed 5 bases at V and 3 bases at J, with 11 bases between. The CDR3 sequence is CASSVLGFYNEQFF. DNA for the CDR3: TGTGCCAGTAGTGTTCTGGGATTCTACAATGAGCAGTTCTTC.

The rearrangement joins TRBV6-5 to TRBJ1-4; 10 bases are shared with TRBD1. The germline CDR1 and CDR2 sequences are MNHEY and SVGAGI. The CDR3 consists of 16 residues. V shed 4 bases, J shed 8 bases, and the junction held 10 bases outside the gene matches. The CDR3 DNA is TGTGCCAGCAGTTCCCCGGAGGGGACAGGGGTAGAAAAACTGTTTTTT. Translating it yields CASSSPEGTGVEKLFF.

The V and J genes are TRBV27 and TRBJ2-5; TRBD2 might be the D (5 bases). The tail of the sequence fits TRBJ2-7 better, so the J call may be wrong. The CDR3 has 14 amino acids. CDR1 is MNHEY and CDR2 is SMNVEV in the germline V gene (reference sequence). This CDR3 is CASSPRGLSYEQYF. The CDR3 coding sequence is TGTGCCAGCAGTCCGCGCGGACTGTCCTACGAGCAGTACTTC.

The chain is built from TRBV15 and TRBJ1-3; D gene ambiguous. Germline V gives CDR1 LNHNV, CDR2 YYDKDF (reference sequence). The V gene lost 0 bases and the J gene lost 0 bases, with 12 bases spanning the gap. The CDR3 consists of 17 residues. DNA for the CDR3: TGTGCCACCAGCAGAGATCGAGGCTCAACCTCTGGAAACACCATATATTTT. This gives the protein CATSRDRGSTSGNTIYF. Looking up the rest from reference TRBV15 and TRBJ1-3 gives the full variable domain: DAMVIQNPRYQVTQFGKPVTLSCSQTLNHNVMYWYQQKSSQAPKLLFHYYDKDFNNEADTPDNFQSRRPNTSFCFLDIRSPGLGDTAMYLCATSRDRGSTSGNTIYFGEGSWLTVV.

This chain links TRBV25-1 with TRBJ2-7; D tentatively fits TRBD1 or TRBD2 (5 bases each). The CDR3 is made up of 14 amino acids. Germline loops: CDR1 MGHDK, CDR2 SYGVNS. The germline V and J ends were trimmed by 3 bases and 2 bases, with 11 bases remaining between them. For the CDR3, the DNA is TGTGCCAGCAGTGATCCGGGACCGACCTACGAGCAGTACTTC. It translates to CASSDPGPTYEQYF.

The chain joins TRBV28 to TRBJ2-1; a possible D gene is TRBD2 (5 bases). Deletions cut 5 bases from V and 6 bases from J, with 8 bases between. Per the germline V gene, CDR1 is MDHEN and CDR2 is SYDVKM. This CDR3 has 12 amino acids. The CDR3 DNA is TGTGCCAGCAGTCGGGGATCCAATGAGCAGTTCTTC. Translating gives CASSRGSNEQFF.

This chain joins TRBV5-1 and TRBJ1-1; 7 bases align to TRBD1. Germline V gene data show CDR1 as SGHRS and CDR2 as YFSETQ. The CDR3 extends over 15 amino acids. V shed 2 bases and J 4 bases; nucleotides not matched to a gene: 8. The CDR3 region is CASSLREGAPTEAFF. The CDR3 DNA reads TGCGCCAGCAGCTTAAGAGAGGGGGCGCCCACTGAAGCTTTCTTT.

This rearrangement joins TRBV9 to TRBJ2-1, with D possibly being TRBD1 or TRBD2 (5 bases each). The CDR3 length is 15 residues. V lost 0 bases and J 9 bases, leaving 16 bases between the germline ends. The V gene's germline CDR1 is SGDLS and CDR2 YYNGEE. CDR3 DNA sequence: TGTGCCAGCAGCGTAGATTGGGGACCAGCCCGTGAGCAGTTCTTC. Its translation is CASSVDWGPAREQFF.

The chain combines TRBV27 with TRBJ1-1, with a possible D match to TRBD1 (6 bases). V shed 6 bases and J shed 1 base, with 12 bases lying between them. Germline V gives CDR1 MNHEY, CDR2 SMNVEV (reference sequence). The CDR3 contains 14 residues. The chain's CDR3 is CASSPGGGNTEAFF. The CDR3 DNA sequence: TGTGCCAGCAGCCCAGGAGGGGGGAACACTGAAGCTTTCTTT.

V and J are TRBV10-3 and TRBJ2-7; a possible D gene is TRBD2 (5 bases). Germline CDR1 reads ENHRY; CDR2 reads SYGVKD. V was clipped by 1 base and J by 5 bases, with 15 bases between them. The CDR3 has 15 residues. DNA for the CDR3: TGTGCCATCAGTGAGTTTAGGGAGATGGTACACGAGCAGTACTTC. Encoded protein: CAISEFREMVHEQYF.

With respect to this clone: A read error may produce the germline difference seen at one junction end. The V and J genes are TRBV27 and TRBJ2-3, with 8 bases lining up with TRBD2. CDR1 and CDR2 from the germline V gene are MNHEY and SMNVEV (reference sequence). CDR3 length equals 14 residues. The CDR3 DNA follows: TGTGCCAGCACTTTAGCGGGAAGCACAGATACGCAGTATTTT. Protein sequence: CASTLAGSTDTQYF.